The next 9 T cell receptor beta chains were all read from a single sample in a study of T cell responses to AZD1222 COVID-19 vaccine. Method: immunoSEQ multiplex PCR; TCRdb's copy keeps in-frame clones and lacks some. The repertoire has about 110,000 clones, 80% to 90% of them found once; the top ten carry approximately 1.1%. The sample was peripheral blood, taken on day 0 of AZD1222 vaccination. These receptors came from an adult in good health.

The V gene is TRBV18, the J gene TRBJ2-1; 9 nucleotides agree with TRBD2. CDR1 is KGHSH, CDR2 LQKENI, per germline. This CDR3 spans 20 amino acids. The V segment lost 1 base and the J segment 0 bases; nucleotides outside the gene matches: 13. The CDR3 is CASSPLGAGGPKSSYNEQFF. As DNA, the CDR3 is TGTGCCAGCTCACCACTAGGAGCGGGGGGCCCAAAATCCTCCTACAATGAGCAGTTCTTC.

V usage is TRBV27 and J usage is TRBJ2-1; D is unclear. The V and J ends lost 6 bases and 5 bases respectively, with 8 bases between them. There are 12 residues in the CDR3. Germline loops: CDR1 MNHEY, CDR2 SMNVEV (reference sequence). The CDR3 nucleotides read TGTGCCAGCAGCCCCTTGAACAATGAGCAGTTCTTC. It translates to CASSPLNNEQFF.

This clone was observed a single time. This rearrangement joins TRBV11-2 to TRBJ2-4; D unclear. V lost 2 bases, J lost 7 bases, and 15 bases lay in between. This CDR3 spans 15 amino acids. Germline V gives CDR1 SGHAT, CDR2 FQNNGV. CDR3 protein: CASSLRLYGFNIQYF. CDR3 DNA sequence: TGTGCCAGCAGCTTACGACTCTACGGGTTCAACATTCAGTACTTC.

This rearrangement joins TRBV3-1 (or the pseudogene TRBV3-2) to TRBJ1-2; no firm D call. Trimming stripped 3 bases from V and 7 bases from J, with 9 bases between. CDR1 is LGHDT and CDR2 is YNNKEL in the germline V gene (reference sequence). CDR3 length: 12 residues. This chain's CDR3 is CASSQLSGGYTF. The CDR3 DNA sequence: TGTGCCAGCAGCCAGCTATCAGGTGGCTACACCTTC.

The chain has TRBV2 and TRBJ1-1; 9 bases map to TRBD1. Looked up from germline, CDR1 is SNHLY and CDR2 is FYNNEI. The ends lost 7 bases at V and 11 bases at J; junction bases unmatched: 8. This CDR3 is 12 amino acids long. DNA for the CDR3: TGTGCCAGCACTCTACAGGGGGCGCAGGCTTTCTTT. Its translation is CASTLQGAQAFF. Using reference TRBV2 and TRBJ1-1 for the parts outside the CDR3, the full variable domain is EPEVTQTPSHQVTQMGQEVILRCVPISNHLYFYWYRQILGQKVEFLVSFYNNEISEKSEIFDDQFSVERPDGSNFTLKIRSTKLEDSAMYFCASTLQGAQAFFGQGTRLTVV.

J is TRBJ1-1 and V is TRBV12-5; D unclear. The CDR3 is 12 residues long. Germline V gene lookup returns CDR1 LGHNT and CDR2 FRNRAP. Trimming removed 5 bases at V and 6 bases at J, with 10 bases between. This CDR3 is CASGDGSAEAFF. The CDR3, as DNA: TGTGCTAGTGGTGACGGGAGCGCTGAAGCTTTCTTT.

This clone was found once. This chain links TRBV18 with TRBJ2-7; D is perhaps TRBD1 (5 bases). Germline V lookup: CDR1 KGHSH, CDR2 LQKENI. The CDR3 consists of 15 residues. The V and J ends lost 2 bases and 0 bases respectively, with 11 bases between them. CDR3 bases: TGTGCCAGCTCACCAGGCAGGGCCCCCTCCTACGAGCAGTACTTC. This gives the protein CASSPGRAPSYEQYF. The entire variable domain, with the rest obtained from reference TRBV18 and TRBJ2-7, is as follows: NAGVMQNPRHLVRRRGQEARLRCSPMKGHSHVYWYRQLPEEGLKFMVYLQKENIIDESGMPKERFSAEFPKEGPSILRIQQVVRGDSAAYFCASSPGRAPSYEQYFGPGTRLTVT.

The rearrangement links TRBV27 to TRBJ2-2; unclear D gene. Germline-derived CDR1 and CDR2 are MNHEY and SMNVEV (reference sequence). Trimming removed 5 bases from V and 1 base from J, with 8 bases in between. CDR3 length: 14 residues. The chain's CDR3 is CASSPRQNTGELFF. CDR3 in DNA: TGTGCCAGCAGTCCACGACAGAACACCGGGGAGCTGTTTTTT.

The V and J genes are TRBV4-1 and TRBJ2-7; TRBD1 agrees at 9 bases. CDR3 size: 15 residues. With 0 bases clipped from V and 1 base from J, the junction kept 1 base outside the gene matches. Germline V gene lookup returns CDR1 MGHRA and CDR2 YSYEKL. CDR3 sequence reads: CASSQEGTGSYEQYF. CDR3 bases: TGCGCCAGCAGCCAAGAGGGGACAGGGTCCTACGAGCAGTACTTC.